Detailed here is one TCR beta chain. This record comes from a study of control samples from healthy donors and cancer patients. Sequencing used immunoSEQ multiplex PCR; TCRdb keeps in-frame clones, though not all of them. The sample contains roughly 32,000 clones, around 86% of which appear only once. This CDR3 region has 13 residues. Germline V gene lookup returns CDR1 MGHRA and CDR2 YSYEKL. V lost 5 bases, J lost 5 bases, and 3 bases stayed unmatched. This TCR was recovered from a woman between 40 and 55 years old with lung cancer. V gene TRBV4-1 combines with J gene TRBJ1-5; TRBD1 matches 7 bases. Sequenced material: PBMCs. The CDR3 region has the DNA TGCGCCAGCAGCTGGACAGGAGATCAGCCCCAGCATTTT. Translating gives CASSWTGDQPQHF.